The clone carrying this TCR beta chain was counted a few times. Its antigen is not identified. The sample originates from a study of regulatory T cells in long-lasting Graves disease. HTBI primers from iRepertoire and Arm-PCR of CDR3 regions yielded the TCR beta libraries. TCRdb re-analysed the multiplex PCR reads in MiXCR, keeping a single row per CDR3 protein. The data show roughly 420,000 distinct CDR3 sequences, 13% to 15% seen once. Specified time point: newly diagnosed GD, antithyroid drugs for less than 3 months. PBMC RNA served as the TCR library source. This CDR3 is built from 15 residues. The germline CDR1 and CDR2 sequences are WSHSY and SAAADI. V lost 8 bases and J 0 bases, leaving 14 bases between the germline ends. Overall study findings and caveats: The study found lower TCR diversity in persistent Graves' patients than in newly diagnosed ones. Study of thyroid tissue was not done, with only peripheral blood studied.

The data also belong to a second study, concerning T cells in Graves' hyperthyroidism and ophthalmopathy. That paper adds: Patients aged 18 to 65 had newly diagnosed hyperthyroidism lasting under 2 months. A first-round RT-PCR of the TCR CDR3 used the HTBI primer set.

This TCR was sampled from a woman in her 50s with Graves disease. The V call is TRBV10-2, the J call TRBJ2-1; D gene unclear. Sequencing was performed on peripheral blood mononuclear cells (PBMCs), taken at new diagnosis, from a patient treated with antithyroid drugs. The chain's CDR3 is CASREGATSYNEQFF. The CDR3 DNA reads as TGCGCCAGCCGCGAAGGAGCCACCTCCTACAATGAGCAGTTCTTC.